The next 15 T cell receptor beta chains were all read from a single sample in a study of blood T cell repertoires in COVID-19. Using immunoSEQ multiplex PCR, the repertoire was profiled, and TCRdb retains in-frame clones only, with some absent. The sample includes about 310,000 clones, about nine tenths of them seen just once. The specimen was peripheral blood. The origin of the receptors is a man aged 45-65 years with active or convalescent COVID-19.

The rearrangement uses TRBV9 and TRBJ2-1; 8 bases align to TRBD1. V lost 3 bases, J lost 4 bases, and 6 bases stayed unmatched. The CDR3 runs to 15 residues. Germline V gene lookup returns CDR1 SGDLS and CDR2 YYNGEE. The CDR3 bases are TGTGCCAGCAGCGAGGCAGGGGGCGCATACAATGAGCAGTTCTTC. It encodes CASSEAGGAYNEQFF.

This sequence joins TRBV24-1 and TRBJ2-2, with D possibly matching TRBD2 (7 bases). This CDR3 is built from 16 residues. The germline CDR1 and CDR2 sequences are KGHDR and SFDVKD. The V and J ends lost 4 bases and 4 bases respectively, with 15 bases between them. CDR3: CATSDPKGGGTGELFF. Written as DNA, the CDR3 is TGTGCCACCAGTGACCCTAAGGGGGGGGGCACCGGGGAGCTGTTTTTT.

This rearrangement joins TRBV7-2 to TRBJ2-1, with 9 bases fitting TRBD2. The CDR3 contains 14 residues. Unmatched junction bases numbered 9, after V lost 8 bases and J lost 7 bases. CDR1 is SGHTA, CDR2 FQGNSA, per germline. For the CDR3, the DNA is TGTGCCAGCTCCAGCGGGAGGTCGTCGAATGAGCAGTTCTTC. Protein: CASSSGRSSNEQFF.

The rearrangement links TRBV7-9 to TRBJ2-3, with TRBD1 identical over 8 bases. Germline CDR1 SEHNR, CDR2 FQNEAQ (reference sequence). J gave up 2 bases and V 6 bases, and 10 bases lay outside the gene matches. This CDR3 comprises 16 residues. Here the CDR3 DNA reads TGTGCCAGCAGTCCCCTCAGGGGACAGGCCACAGATACGCAGTATTTT. Protein sequence: CASSPLRGQATDTQYF.

The chain recombines TRBV20-1 with TRBJ2-1; D gene ambiguous. Trimming pared 5 bases from V and 3 bases from J, leaving 5 bases between. The germline V gene has CDR1 DFQATT and CDR2 SNEGSKA (reference sequence). The CDR3 extends over 11 amino acids. In nucleotides, the CDR3 is TGCAGTGCTGCACACTACAATGAGCAGTTCTTC. Protein: CSAAHYNEQFF.

J is TRBJ2-1 and V is TRBV11-2; a weak D match, TRBD2 (5 bases). This CDR3 has 16 amino acids. V was pared by 5 bases and J by 6 bases, with 20 bases between. CDR1 and CDR2 from the germline V gene are SGHAT and FQNNGV. The CDR3 region is CASSHKPSRTSNEQFF. CDR3 coding DNA: TGTGCCAGCAGCCATAAGCCCTCTAGAACTAGCAATGAGCAGTTCTTC.

The chain carries TRBV5-1 and TRBJ2-3, with 12 nucleotides matching TRBD2. In germline, CDR1 is SGHRS, CDR2 YFSETQ. The junction had 3 bases not matched to a gene; V was cut back by 4 bases and J by 3 bases. The CDR3 extends over 15 amino acids. The CDR3 DNA follows: TGCGCCAGCAGCATCGGGACTAGCGGGACAGATACGCAGTATTTT. Protein sequence: CASSIGTSGTDTQYF.

Regarding this clone: Other DNA sequences in this specimen translate into the identical CDR3. The rearrangement links TRBV18 to TRBJ2-2, with D perhaps matching TRBD2 (6 bases). CDR3 size: 16 residues. In germline, CDR1 is KGHSH, CDR2 LQKENI. V was shortened by 3 bases and J by 1 base, with 12 bases between the two germline ends. CDR3 DNA sequence: TGTGCCAGCTCACCCAACCAGGGAGGGAACACCGGGGAGCTGTTTTTT. Protein: CASSPNQGGNTGELFF.

This chain uses TRBV28 with TRBJ1-4, with D unresolved. CDR1 is MDHEN and CDR2 is SYDVKM in the germline V gene. The V end was cut by 6 bases, the J end by 8 bases, with 13 bases between. The CDR3 totals 13 residues. CDR3 region: CASSPGSEEKLFF. CDR3 in DNA: TGTGCCAGCAGCCCCGGGTCGGAAGAAAAACTGTTTTTT.

The count of this clone is one. The chain joins TRBV5-4 to TRBJ1-2; D call uncertain. Germline values: CDR1 SGHNT, CDR2 YYREEE (reference sequence). With 3 bases removed from V and 4 bases from J, the gap between germline ends came to 22 bases. This CDR3 has 17 residues. In nucleotides, the CDR3 is TGTGCCAGCAGCTGGTCGGGTTTCATGAAACTCATCTATGGCTACACCTTC. This codes for CASSWSGFMKLIYGYTF.

The rearrangement links TRBV7-2 to TRBJ2-1; D gene ambiguous. CDR1 is SGHTA and CDR2 is FQGNSA in the germline V gene. This CDR3 contains 14 residues. V gave up 3 bases and J gave up 0 bases, with 6 bases separating them. CDR3 in amino acids: CASSLKRSYNEQFF. The CDR3 coding sequence is TGTGCCAGCAGCTTGAAGCGCTCCTACAATGAGCAGTTCTTC.

The chain combines TRBV9 with TRBJ2-5; possible D gene TRBD1, 5 bases. The CDR3 length is 16 residues. Germline V gene data show CDR1 as SGDLS and CDR2 as YYNGEE. Trimming took off 0 bases at V and 9 bases at J, with 21 bases between the two ends. CDR3 loop: CASSVGLVTVPLAQYF. The DNA of the CDR3 is TGTGCCAGCAGCGTAGGGTTAGTGACAGTCCCCCTGGCCCAGTACTTC. The entire variable domain, with the rest obtained from reference TRBV9 and TRBJ2-5, is as follows: DSGVTQTPKHLITATGQRVTLRCSPRSGDLSVYWYQQSLDQGLQFLIQYYNGEERAKGNILERFSAQQFPDLHSELNLSSLELGDSALYFCASSVGLVTVPLAQYFGPGTRLLVL.

This clone was counted a single time. The chain has TRBV15 and TRBJ2-1; 11 bases match TRBD2. V dropped 0 bases and J dropped 10; count of bases not matched to a gene: 8. Germline V CDR1 and CDR2: LNHNV, YYDKDF (reference sequence). The CDR3 is made up of 16 amino acids. CDR3 sequence reads: CATSRDTSGRPEEQFF. The CDR3 DNA follows: TGTGCCACCAGCAGAGATACTAGCGGGAGACCAGAAGAGCAGTTCTTC.

The rearrangement links TRBV12-3 or TRBV12-4 to TRBJ1-5, with 7 bases that match TRBD1. Losses at the gene ends were 7 bases for V and 1 base for J; bases not matched to a gene: 1. The CDR3 consists of 13 residues. DNA of the CDR3: TGTGCCAGCAAGGGACAGAGCAATCAGCCCCAGCATTTT. Translation gives CASKGQSNQPQHF.

The chain joins TRBV30 to TRBJ1-4, with D perhaps matching TRBD1 (6 bases). The V and J ends lost 1 base and 6 bases respectively, with 12 bases between them. Per the germline V gene, CDR1 is GTSNPN and CDR2 is SVGIG (reference sequence). This CDR3 has 14 amino acids. The CDR3 loop reads CAWSAIGGYEKLFF. CDR3 nucleotides: TGTGCCTGGAGTGCGATAGGGGGTTATGAAAAACTGTTTTTT.